The T cell receptor beta chain under discussion was sequenced for a study of Graves' ophthalmopathy and Graves' hyperthyroidism. RNA transcripts yielded amplified TCR beta CDR3 regions. Investigators did first-round RT-PCR with HTBI primers, then second-round multiplex PCR. Using its own MiXCR run on the multiplex PCR reads, TCRdb lists one record per CDR3 protein. The sample has around 1,000,000 distinct CDR3 sequences; 35% to 45% are singletons. The CDR3 sequence is 17 residues long. Trimming removed 0 bases at V and 9 bases at J, with 18 bases between. Germline CDR1 reads SEHNR; CDR2 reads FQNEAQ (reference sequence). Many counts were recorded for this clonotype.

This rearrangement joins TRBV7-9 to TRBJ1-6; D remains ambiguous. Sequenced input: peripheral blood or thyroid tissue (not recorded which). This receptor was obtained from an adult man with Graves' hyperthyroidism. CDR3 protein: CASSLALAAGFRSPLHF. In nucleotides, the CDR3 is TGTGCCAGCAGCTTAGCGCTGGCGGCGGGGTTTCGTTCACCCCTCCACTTT.